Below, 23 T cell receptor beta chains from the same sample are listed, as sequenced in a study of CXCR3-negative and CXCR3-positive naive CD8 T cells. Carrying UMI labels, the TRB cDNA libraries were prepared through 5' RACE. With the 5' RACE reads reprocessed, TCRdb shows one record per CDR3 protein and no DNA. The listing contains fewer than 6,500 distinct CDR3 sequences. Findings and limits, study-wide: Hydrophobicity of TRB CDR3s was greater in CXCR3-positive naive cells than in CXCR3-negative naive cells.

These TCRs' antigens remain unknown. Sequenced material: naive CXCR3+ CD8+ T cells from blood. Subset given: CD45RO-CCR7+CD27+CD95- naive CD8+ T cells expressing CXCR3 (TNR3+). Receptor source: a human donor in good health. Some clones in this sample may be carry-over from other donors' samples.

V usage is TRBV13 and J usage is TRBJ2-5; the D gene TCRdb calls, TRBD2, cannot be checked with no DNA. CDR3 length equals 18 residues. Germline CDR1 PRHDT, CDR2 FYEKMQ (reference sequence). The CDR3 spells CASSSPLQGGPRGETQYF.

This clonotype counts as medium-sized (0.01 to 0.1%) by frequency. This chain's CDR3 is CSVEVMDGGAANEQFF. This rearrangement joins TRBV29-1 to TRBJ2-1; the TRBD1 assignment by TCRdb is unverifiable without DNA. CDR3 length: 16 amino acids. The germline gives CDR1 SQVTM, CDR2 ANQGSEA.

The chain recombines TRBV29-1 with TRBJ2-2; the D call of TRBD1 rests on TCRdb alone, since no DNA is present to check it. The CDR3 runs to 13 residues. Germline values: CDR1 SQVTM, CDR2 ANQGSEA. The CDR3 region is CSVEGQGAGELFF.

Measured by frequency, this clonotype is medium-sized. The CDR3 region is CASGGQVTYEQYF. V and J are TRBV7-9 and TRBJ2-7; the D gene TCRdb calls, TRBD1, cannot be checked with no DNA. The CDR3 runs to 13 residues. Looked up from germline, CDR1 is SEHNR and CDR2 is FQNEAQ (reference sequence).

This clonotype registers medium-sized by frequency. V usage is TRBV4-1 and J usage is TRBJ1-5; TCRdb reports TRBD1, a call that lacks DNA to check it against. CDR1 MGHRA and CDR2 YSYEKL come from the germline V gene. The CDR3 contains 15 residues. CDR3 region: CASSERQGGNQPQHF.

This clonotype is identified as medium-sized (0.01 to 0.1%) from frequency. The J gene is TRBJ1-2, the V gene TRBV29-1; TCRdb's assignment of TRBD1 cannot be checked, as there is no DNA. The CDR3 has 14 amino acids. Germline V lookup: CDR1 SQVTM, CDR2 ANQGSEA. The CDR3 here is CSASTGVEGYGYTF.

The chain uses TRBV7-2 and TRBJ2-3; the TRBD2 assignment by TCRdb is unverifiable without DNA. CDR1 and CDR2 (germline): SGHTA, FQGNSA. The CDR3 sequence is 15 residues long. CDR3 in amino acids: CASSSGSGITDTQYF.

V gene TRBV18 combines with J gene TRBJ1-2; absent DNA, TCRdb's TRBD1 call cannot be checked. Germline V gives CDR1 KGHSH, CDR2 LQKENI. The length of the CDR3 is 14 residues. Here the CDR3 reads CASSPGTGPYGYTF.

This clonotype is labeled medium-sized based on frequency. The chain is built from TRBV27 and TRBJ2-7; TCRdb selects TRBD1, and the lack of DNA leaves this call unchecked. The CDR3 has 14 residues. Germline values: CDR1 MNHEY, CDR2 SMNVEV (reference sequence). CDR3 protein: CASSLGEAGYEQYF.

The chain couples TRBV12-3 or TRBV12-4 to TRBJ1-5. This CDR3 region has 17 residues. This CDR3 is CASSLGVGRASNQPQHF.

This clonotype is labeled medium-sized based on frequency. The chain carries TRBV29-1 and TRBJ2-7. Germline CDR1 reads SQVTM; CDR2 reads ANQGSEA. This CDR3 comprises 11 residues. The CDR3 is CSVKDGHEQYF.

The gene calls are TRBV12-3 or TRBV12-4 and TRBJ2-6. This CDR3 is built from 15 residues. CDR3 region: CASSGSWSGANVLTF.

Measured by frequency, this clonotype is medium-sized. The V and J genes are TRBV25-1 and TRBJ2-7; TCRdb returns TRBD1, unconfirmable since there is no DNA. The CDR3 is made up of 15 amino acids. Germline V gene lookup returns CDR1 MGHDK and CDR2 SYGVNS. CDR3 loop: CASSASGTSPYEQYF.

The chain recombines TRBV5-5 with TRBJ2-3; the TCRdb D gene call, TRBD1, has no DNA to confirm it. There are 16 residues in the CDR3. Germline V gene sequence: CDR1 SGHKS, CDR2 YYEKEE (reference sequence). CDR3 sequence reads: CASSLPRTYSTDTQYF.

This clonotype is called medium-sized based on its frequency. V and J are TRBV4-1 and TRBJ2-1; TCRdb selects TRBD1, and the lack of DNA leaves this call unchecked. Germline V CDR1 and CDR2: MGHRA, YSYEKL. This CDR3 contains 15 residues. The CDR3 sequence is CASSRTGGPGNEQFF.

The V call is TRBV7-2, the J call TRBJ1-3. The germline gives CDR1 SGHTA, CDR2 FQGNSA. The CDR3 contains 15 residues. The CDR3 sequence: CASSLGASVADTIYF.

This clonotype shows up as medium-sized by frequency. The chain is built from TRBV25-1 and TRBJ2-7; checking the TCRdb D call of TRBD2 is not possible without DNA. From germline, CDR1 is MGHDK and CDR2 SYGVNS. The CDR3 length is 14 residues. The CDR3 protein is CASSEYRESREQYF.

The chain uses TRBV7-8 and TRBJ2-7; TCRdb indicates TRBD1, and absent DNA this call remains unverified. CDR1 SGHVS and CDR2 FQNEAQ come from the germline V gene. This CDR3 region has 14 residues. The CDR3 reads CATGGTVHPYEQYF.

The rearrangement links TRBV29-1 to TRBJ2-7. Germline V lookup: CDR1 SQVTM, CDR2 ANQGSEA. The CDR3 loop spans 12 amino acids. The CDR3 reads CSVSGPTYEQYF.

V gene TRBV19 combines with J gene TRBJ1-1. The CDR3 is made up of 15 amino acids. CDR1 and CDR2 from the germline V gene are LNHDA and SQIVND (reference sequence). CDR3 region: CASSIDLTARTEAFF.

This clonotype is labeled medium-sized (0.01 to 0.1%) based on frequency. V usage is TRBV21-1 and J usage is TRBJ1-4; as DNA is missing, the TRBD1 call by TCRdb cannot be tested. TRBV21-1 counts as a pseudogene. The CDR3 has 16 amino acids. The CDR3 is CASTKNLTGSVKNCFF.

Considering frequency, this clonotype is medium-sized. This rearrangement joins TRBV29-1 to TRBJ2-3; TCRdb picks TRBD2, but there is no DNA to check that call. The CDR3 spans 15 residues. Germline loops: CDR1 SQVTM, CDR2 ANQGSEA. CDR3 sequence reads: CSSGGSGRALDTQYF.

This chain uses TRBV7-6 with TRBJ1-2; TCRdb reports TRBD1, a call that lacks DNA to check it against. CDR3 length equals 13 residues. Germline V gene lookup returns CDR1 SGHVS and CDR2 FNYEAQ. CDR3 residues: CAIYDGKPYGYTF.